This T cell receptor (beta chain) was captured by sequencing in a study of patients and donors after allogeneic stem cell transplantation. TCRdb reprocessed the RT-PCR reads via MiXCR and lists one record per CDR3 protein. The sample has 390,000 or so distinct CDR3 sequences; 16% are singletons. Germline V lookup: CDR1 SGHDN, CDR2 FVKESK. The V gene lost 2 bases and the J gene lost 7 bases, with 11 bases spanning the gap. CDR3 length: 14 amino acids. This clonotype was seen at least ten times. This sequence joins TRBV14 and TRBJ1-4; D uncertain. This TCR derives from a human donor who was either an allogeneic HSCT recipient or a stem cell or donor lymphocyte infusion donor (not recorded which). It is not recorded whose cells these are; they may come from a transplant donor. Sequencing used blood, either unsorted or a sorted T cell fraction (not recorded which). The CDR3 sequence: CASSQLPGGEKLFF. DNA for the CDR3: TGTGCCAGCAGCCAACTTCCAGGAGGTGAAAAACTGTTTTTT.